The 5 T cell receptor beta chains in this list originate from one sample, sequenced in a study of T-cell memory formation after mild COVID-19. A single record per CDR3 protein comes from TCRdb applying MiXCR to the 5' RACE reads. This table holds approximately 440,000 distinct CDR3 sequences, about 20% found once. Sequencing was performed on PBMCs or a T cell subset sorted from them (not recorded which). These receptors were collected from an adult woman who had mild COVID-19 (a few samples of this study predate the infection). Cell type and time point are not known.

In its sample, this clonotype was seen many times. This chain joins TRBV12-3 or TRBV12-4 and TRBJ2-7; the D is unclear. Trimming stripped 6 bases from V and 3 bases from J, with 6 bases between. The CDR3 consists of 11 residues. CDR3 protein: CASSQIYEQYF. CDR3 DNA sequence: TGTGCCAGCAGCCAAATCTACGAGCAGTACTTC.

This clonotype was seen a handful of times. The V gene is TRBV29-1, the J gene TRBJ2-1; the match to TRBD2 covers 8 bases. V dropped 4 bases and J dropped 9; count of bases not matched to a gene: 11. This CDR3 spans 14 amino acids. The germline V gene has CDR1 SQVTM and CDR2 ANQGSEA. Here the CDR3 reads CSVVSSLAGTEQFF. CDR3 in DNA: TGCAGCGTTGTCTCCTCCTTAGCGGGAACTGAGCAGTTCTTC.

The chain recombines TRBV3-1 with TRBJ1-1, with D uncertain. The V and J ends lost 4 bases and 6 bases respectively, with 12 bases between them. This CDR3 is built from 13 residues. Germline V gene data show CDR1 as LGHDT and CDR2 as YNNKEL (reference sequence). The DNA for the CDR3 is TGTGCCAGCAGCCCCCTCCCGGGGTCTGAAGCTTTCTTT. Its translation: CASSPLPGSEAFF.

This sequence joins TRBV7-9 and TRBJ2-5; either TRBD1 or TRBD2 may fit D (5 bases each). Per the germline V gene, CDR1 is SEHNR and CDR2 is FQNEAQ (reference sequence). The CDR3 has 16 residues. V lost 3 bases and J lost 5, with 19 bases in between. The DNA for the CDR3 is TGTGCCAGCAGCTTTAACCGGGACCACCGCCGGGAGACCCAGTACTTC. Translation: CASSFNRDHRRETQYF.

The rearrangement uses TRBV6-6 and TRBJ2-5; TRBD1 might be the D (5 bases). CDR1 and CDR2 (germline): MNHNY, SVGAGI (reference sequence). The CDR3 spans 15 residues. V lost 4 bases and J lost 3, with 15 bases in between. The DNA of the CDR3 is TGTGCCAGCAGTTCCGACAGCGTAGAGGAAGAGACCCAGTACTTC. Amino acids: CASSSDSVEEETQYF.